This T cell receptor beta chain originates from a study of cytomegalovirus exposure and HLA in healthy donors. Assay: immunoSEQ multiplex PCR; the TCRdb copy retains only in-frame clones and omits some. The sample carries tens of thousands of clones, about 91% recorded once. The ends were cut back, 3 bases at V and 0 bases at J, with 18 bases in the middle. From germline, CDR1 is MNHEY and CDR2 SMNVEV (reference sequence). The CDR3 runs to 19 residues. Input material: PBMCs. This sequence was found in a woman under 40 in good health and CMV-seronegative. The J gene is TRBJ2-6, the V gene TRBV27, with D maybe TRBD1 (5 bases). The CDR3 reads CASSFVVGGQDSGANVLTF. The DNA of the CDR3 is TGTGCCAGCAGTTTTGTGGTTGGCGGACAAGACTCTGGGGCCAACGTCCTGACTTTC.